What follows describes a single T cell receptor (beta chain). The antigen remains undetermined. The PCR had 60 Vbeta and 13 Jbeta primers. TCRdb's copy holds only in-frame clones and misses some; the assay was immunoSEQ multiplex PCR. The sample carries 150,000 to 200,000 clones, more than 80% recorded once. The data were obtained in a study of cytomegalovirus exposure and HLA in healthy donors. Study observations and caveats: Earlier findings revealed that most TCR beta V segments proved productive either about 90% or about 30% of the time. Highly shared variants forming one cluster were likely a sequencing artifact.

Germline V gene data show CDR1 as SGDLS and CDR2 as YYNGEE. The CDR3 length is 15 residues. V was pared by 3 bases and J by 10 bases, with 7 bases of the junction left unmatched. This TCR was recovered from a male donor in good health and CMV-seronegative. The J gene is TRBJ1-6, the V gene TRBV9, with 10 bases that match TRBD1. The sample taken for sequencing was PBMCs. Here the CDR3 reads CASSATTGGQSPLHF. Written as DNA, the CDR3 is TGTGCCAGCAGCGCCACGACAGGGGGCCAATCACCCCTCCACTTT.